These 22 T cell receptor beta chains were all obtained from the same sample, sequenced in a study of T cell repertoires in cytomegalovirus infection. Their cognate antigens are unknown. TCRdb reprocessed the reads with MiXCR, giving one entry per CDR3 protein. The sample carries some 500,000 distinct CDR3 sequences, around a third recorded once. The sample consisted of cultured PBMCs, taken from culture after CMV antigen stimulation. Receptors originate from a human donor in good health (CMV status not recorded). Some clones in this sample may be carry-over from other donors' samples.

This chain uses TRBV7-2 with TRBJ2-7; D unclear. Germline lookup yields CDR1 SGHTA and CDR2 FQGNSA. There are 13 residues in the CDR3. V dropped 5 bases and J dropped 3 bases, with 11 bases sitting between them. In DNA, the CDR3 is TGTGCCAGCAGCCCCGGGCCCCTCTACGAGCAGTACGTC. This sequence encodes CASSPGPLYEQYV.

In its sample, this clonotype was seen a few times. The chain carries TRBV27 and TRBJ1-5, with a tentative D call TRBD1 (6 bases). In germline, CDR1 is MNHEY, CDR2 SMNVEV (reference sequence). The CDR3 loop spans 12 amino acids. Trimming removed 11 bases at V and 4 bases at J, with 12 bases between. This CDR3 reads CASRGGNQPQHF. CDR3 DNA: TGTGCCTCCAGGGGAGGAAATCAGCCCCAGCATTTT.

This chain joins TRBV7-4 and TRBJ1-5; D possibly corresponds to TRBD1 (6 bases). Trimming pared 5 bases from V and 2 bases from J, leaving 13 bases between. The CDR3 has 15 amino acids. From germline, CDR1 is SGHVT and CDR2 SQSDAQ. CDR3 sequence: CASSPTGLGNQPQHF. The CDR3 nucleotides are TGTGCCAGCAGCCCCACAGGGCTGGGCAATCAGCCCCAGCATTTT.

This clonotype came up many times. The chain links TRBV6-2 or TRBV6-3 to TRBJ1-2; 9 bases line up with TRBD1. Germline V gene sequence: CDR1 MNHEY, CDR2 SVGEGT. The length of the CDR3 is 14 residues. V was pared by 4 bases and J by 2 bases, with 2 bases of the junction left unmatched. This CDR3 is CASSWDRANYGYTF. The CDR3 region has the DNA TGTGCCAGCAGTTGGGACAGGGCGAACTATGGCTACACCTTC.

This clonotype turned up a few times. V gene TRBV7-8 combines with J gene TRBJ2-4; D not certain. Deletions cut 1 base from V and 1 base from J, with 17 bases between. This CDR3 comprises 18 residues. Germline CDR1 and CDR2: SGHVS and FQNEAQ. The CDR3 bases are TGTGCCAGCAGCTTAGTGCCCGGCCCCAGTGTGGCCAAAAACATTCAGTACTTC. This encodes CASSLVPGPSVAKNIQYF.

This chain links TRBV27 with TRBJ1-1; TRBD1 agrees at 10 bases. CDR1 is MNHEY, CDR2 SMNVEV, per germline (reference sequence). The CDR3 has 16 residues. V lost 7 bases and J lost 5; bases outside the gene matches: 13. Written as DNA, the CDR3 is TGTGCCAGCACGCCTCGGACAGGGGGTTGGGGGACTGAAGCTTTCTTT. Translating it yields CASTPRTGGWGTEAFF.

V and J are TRBV4-3 and TRBJ2-7; TRBD1 might be the D (5 bases). V was trimmed by 0 bases and J by 2 bases, leaving 14 bases between them. Germline V gene data show CDR1 as LGHNA and CDR2 as YSLEER. CDR3 length: 16 residues. The CDR3 coding sequence is TGCGCCAGCAGCCAAGAATCTGCGGACACTCCCTACGAGCAGTACTTC. Its protein is CASSQESADTPYEQYF.

The J gene is TRBJ1-2, the V gene TRBV25-1, with TRBD1 identical over 7 bases. Looked up from germline, CDR1 is MGHDK and CDR2 is SYGVNS. The CDR3 spans 14 residues. The junction had 11 bases not matched to a gene; V was cut back by 3 bases and J by 10 bases. As DNA, the CDR3 is TGTGCCAGCAGTGAGTTGACAGGGTTTGGCGACTACACCTTC. This gives the protein CASSELTGFGDYTF.

This clonotype has just a few counts. The chain is built from TRBV7-9 and TRBJ2-1, with 7 positions matching TRBD2. Losses at the gene ends were 5 bases for V and 4 bases for J; bases not matched to a gene: 14. This CDR3 spans 17 amino acids. Per the germline V gene, CDR1 is SEHNR and CDR2 is FQNEAQ (reference sequence). The CDR3 region is CASSPTSALSRYNEQFF. The CDR3 bases are TGTGCCAGCAGCCCCACTAGCGCCCTAAGTAGGTACAATGAGCAGTTCTTC.

The chain carries TRBV20-1 and TRBJ2-7, with 9 nucleotides matching TRBD2. CDR3 size: 15 residues. Germline V CDR1 and CDR2: DFQATT, SNEGSKA (reference sequence). Trimming took 1 base from V and 2 from J; bases not matched to a gene: 6. The CDR3 loop reads CSARGASGNPYEQYF. CDR3 DNA sequence: TGCAGTGCTAGAGGGGCTAGCGGGAACCCCTACGAGCAGTACTTC.

The V gene is TRBV30, the J gene TRBJ1-6; the D is unclear. This CDR3 has 15 residues. The germline V and J ends were trimmed by 0 bases and 7 bases, with 13 bases remaining between them. Germline values: CDR1 GTSNPN, CDR2 SVGIG (reference sequence). CDR3 DNA: TGTGCCTGGAGTGTACATCGGGCAACGAATTCACCCCTCCACTTT. This codes for CAWSVHRATNSPLHF.

The chain has TRBV12-3 or TRBV12-4 and TRBJ2-5; the match to TRBD2 covers 10 bases. The CDR3 totals 15 residues. With V trimmed by 7 bases and J by 3 bases, 8 bases remained unmatched. Written as DNA, the CDR3 is TGTGCCAGCACACAGCGGGGGGGAGGAGAAGAGACCCAGTACTTC. Translating gives CASTQRGGGEETQYF.

This clonotype has just a few counts. V usage is TRBV6-1 and J usage is TRBJ2-1, with 7 positions matching TRBD1. From germline, CDR1 is MNHNS and CDR2 SASEGT. The trim removed 7 bases at V and 10 bases at J, leaving 13 bases unmatched. CDR3 length equals 14 residues. CDR3 bases: TGTGCCAGCAATATTGACAGGGTGGTTTGGGAGCAGTTCTTC. Its protein product is CASNIDRVVWEQFF.

The chain joins TRBV28 to TRBJ2-7; TRBD1 aligns across 8 bases. Germline assignment: CDR1 MDHEN and CDR2 SYDVKM. The CDR3 has 15 residues. V shed 6 bases and J 5 bases; nucleotides not matched to a gene: 12. The CDR3 nucleotides are TGTGCCAGCAGGCTCGAGCAGGGGGCAAGGGACGAGCAGTACTTC. Amino acids: CASRLEQGARDEQYF.

The CDR3: CASIPGQGGKLFF. CDR3 bases: TGTGCCAGCATACCCGGACAGGGGGGAAAACTGTTTTTT. The rearrangement links TRBV28 to TRBJ1-4, with 10 bases identical to TRBD1. Germline V gene lookup returns CDR1 MDHEN and CDR2 SYDVKM. The CDR3 runs to 13 residues. V shed 7 bases, J shed 10 bases, and the junction held 6 bases outside the gene matches.

J is TRBJ1-6 and V is TRBV2; D ambiguous. Trimming pared 9 bases from V and 6 bases from J, leaving 12 bases between. Per germline, CDR1 SNHLY and CDR2 FYNNEI. The CDR3 length is 13 residues. The CDR3, as DNA: TGTGCCAGTCGTGAGGTGTTTAATTCACCCCTCCACTTT. This gives the protein CASREVFNSPLHF.

In this sample, this clonotype turned up many times. The chain is built from TRBV7-2 and TRBJ2-5; tentative D call: TRBD1 (6 bases). The CDR3 runs 17 residues. The V gene's germline CDR1 is SGHTA and CDR2 FQGNSA. The ends were cut back, 0 bases at V and 7 bases at J, with 21 bases in the middle. The CDR3 DNA reads as TGTGCCAGCAGCTTAGCATCAGGGGCCTACCTCGAAGGGACCCAGTACTTC. This encodes CASSLASGAYLEGTQYF.

V is TRBV4-3 and J is TRBJ1-4; TRBD1 is a possible D gene (5 bases). Germline lookup yields CDR1 LGHNA and CDR2 YSLEER. V was trimmed by 0 bases and J by 7 bases, leaving 12 bases between them. The length of the CDR3 is 15 residues. The CDR3 reads CASSQDGDVGEKLFF. The DNA of the CDR3 is TGCGCCAGCAGCCAAGATGGGGACGTCGGTGAAAAACTGTTTTTT.

This clonotype was counted a few times. J is TRBJ2-1 and V is TRBV28; D unclear. The V gene's germline CDR1 is MDHEN and CDR2 SYDVKM. The CDR3 sequence is 15 residues long. Trimming stripped 5 bases from V and 0 bases from J, with 11 bases between. In nucleotides, the CDR3 is TGTGCCAGCAGTAGCCATCCAAGCTCCTACAATGAGCAGTTCTTC. It codes for CASSSHPSSYNEQFF.

CDR3: CASSQGGGLGNTIYF. The CDR3 nucleotides read TGCGCCAGCAGCCAAGGAGGGGGCCTGGGAAACACCATATATTTT. The J gene is TRBJ1-3, the V gene TRBV4-3; 7 bases match TRBD1. The V segment lost 1 base and the J segment 4 bases; nucleotides outside the gene matches: 4. CDR3 length: 15 residues. CDR1 is LGHNA, CDR2 YSLEER, per germline.

This chain joins TRBV24-1 and TRBJ2-1; D call uncertain. Trimming removed 5 bases at V and 4 bases at J, with 20 bases between. The germline gives CDR1 KGHDR, CDR2 SFDVKD. The CDR3 has 17 residues. CDR3 amino acids: CATSGSGSGQAYNEQFF. Here the CDR3 DNA reads TGTGCCACCAGTGGATCCGGTTCTGGGCAGGCTTACAATGAGCAGTTCTTC.

The gene calls are TRBV6-6 and TRBJ2-3; D perhaps matches TRBD2 (5 bases). V lost 11 bases and J 2 bases, leaving 14 bases between the germline ends. The CDR3 contains 13 residues. Germline CDR1 and CDR2: MNHNY and SVGAGI (reference sequence). The CDR3 sequence is CAAKTGNTDTQYF. For the CDR3, the DNA is TGTGCCGCGAAAACGGGAAACACAGATACGCAGTATTTT.